This T cell receptor beta chain was sequenced during a study of T-cell reconstitution after alpha-beta-depleted transplantation in children. In germline, CDR1 is SNHLY, CDR2 FYNNEI. V was shortened by 3 bases and J by 3 bases, with 26 bases between the two germline ends. The CDR3 consists of 19 residues. It was with unique molecular identifiers that the TCRbeta library was prepared. TCRdb re-called the PCR reads through MiXCR, storing one row per CDR3 protein. The sample has just under 550,000 distinct CDR3 sequences; about 18% are singletons. The material sequenced was PBMCs from the stem cell graft donor, taken from the stem cell graft. The J gene is TRBJ1-1, the V gene TRBV2; a possible D gene is TRBD1 (6 bases). The TCR sequence derives from a human donor who donated a stem cell graft to a child with acute lymphoblastic leukemia. CDR3 in amino acids: CASSDGNAWGAFEDTEAFF. In DNA, the CDR3 is TGTGCCAGCAGTGACGGGAACGCATGGGGGGCCTTTGAGGACACTGAAGCTTTCTTT.